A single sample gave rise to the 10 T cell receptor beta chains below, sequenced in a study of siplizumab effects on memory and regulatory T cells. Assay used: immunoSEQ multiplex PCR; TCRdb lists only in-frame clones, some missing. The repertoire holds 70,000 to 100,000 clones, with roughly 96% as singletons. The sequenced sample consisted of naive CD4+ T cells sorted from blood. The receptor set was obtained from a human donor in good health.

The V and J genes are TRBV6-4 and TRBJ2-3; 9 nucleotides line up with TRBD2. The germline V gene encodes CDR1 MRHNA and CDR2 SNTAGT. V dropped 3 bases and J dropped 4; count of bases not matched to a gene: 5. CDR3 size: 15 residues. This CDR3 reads CASSEGIAGADTQYF. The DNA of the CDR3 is TGTGCCAGCAGTGAAGGCATAGCGGGGGCAGATACGCAGTATTTT.

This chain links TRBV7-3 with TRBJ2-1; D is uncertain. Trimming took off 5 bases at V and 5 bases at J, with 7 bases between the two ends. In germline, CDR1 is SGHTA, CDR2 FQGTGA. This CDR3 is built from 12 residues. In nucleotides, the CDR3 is TGTGCCAGCAGCCCCCAAAACAATGAGCAGTTCTTC. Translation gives CASSPQNNEQFF.

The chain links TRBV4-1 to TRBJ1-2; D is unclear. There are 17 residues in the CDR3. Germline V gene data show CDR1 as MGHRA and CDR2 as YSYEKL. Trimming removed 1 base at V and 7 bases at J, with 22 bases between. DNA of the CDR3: TGCGCCAGCAGCCAAGTTTTTGCAGTCGTGTCCTATAGTGGCTACACCTTC. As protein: CASSQVFAVVSYSGYTF.

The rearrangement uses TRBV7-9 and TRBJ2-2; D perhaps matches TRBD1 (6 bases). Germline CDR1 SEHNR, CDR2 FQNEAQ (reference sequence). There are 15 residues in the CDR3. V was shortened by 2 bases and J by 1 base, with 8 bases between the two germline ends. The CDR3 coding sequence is TGTGCCAGCAGCTTACAGGGACAGAACACCGGGGAGCTGTTTTTT. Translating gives CASSLQGQNTGELFF.

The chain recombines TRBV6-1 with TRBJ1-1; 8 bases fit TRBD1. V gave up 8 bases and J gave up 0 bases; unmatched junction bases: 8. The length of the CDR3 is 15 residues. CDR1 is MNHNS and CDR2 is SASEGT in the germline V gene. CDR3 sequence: CASPGQGEVNTEAFF. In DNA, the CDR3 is TGTGCCAGCCCTGGACAGGGAGAAGTGAACACTGAAGCTTTCTTT.

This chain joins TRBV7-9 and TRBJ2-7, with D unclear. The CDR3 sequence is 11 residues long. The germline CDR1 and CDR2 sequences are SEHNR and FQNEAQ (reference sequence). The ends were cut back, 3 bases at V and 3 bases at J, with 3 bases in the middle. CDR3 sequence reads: CASSFYYEQYF. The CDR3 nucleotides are TGTGCCAGCAGCTTCTACTACGAGCAGTACTTC.

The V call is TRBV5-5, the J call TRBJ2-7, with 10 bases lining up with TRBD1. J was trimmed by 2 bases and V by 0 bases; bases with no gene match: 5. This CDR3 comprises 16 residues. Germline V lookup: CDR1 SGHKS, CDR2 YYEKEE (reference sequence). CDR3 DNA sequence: TGTGCCAGCAGCTTGGGCGGGGGGACAGGGGCCTACGAGCAGTACTTC. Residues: CASSLGGGTGAYEQYF.

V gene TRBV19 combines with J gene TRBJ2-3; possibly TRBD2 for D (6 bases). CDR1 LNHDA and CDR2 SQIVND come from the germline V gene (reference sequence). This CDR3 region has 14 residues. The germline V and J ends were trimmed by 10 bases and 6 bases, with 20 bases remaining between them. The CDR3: CATTGLASGDTQYF. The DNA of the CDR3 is TGTGCCACCACGGGACTCGCCTCGGGGGATACGCAGTATTTT.

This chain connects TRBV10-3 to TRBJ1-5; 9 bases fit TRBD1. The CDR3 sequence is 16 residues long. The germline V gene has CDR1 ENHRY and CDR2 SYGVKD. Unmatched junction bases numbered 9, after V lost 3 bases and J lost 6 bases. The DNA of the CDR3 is TGTGCCATCAGTGAATGGGGACAGGGAAACGGTCAGCCCCAGCATTTT. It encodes CAISEWGQGNGQPQHF.

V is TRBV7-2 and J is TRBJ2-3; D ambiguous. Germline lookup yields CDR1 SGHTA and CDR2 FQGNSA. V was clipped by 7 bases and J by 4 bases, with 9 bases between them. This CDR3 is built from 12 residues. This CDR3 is CASTLGPDTQYF. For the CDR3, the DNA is TGTGCCAGCACCCTCGGGCCAGATACGCAGTATTTT. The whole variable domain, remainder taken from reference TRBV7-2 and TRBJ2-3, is GAGVSQSPSNKVTEKGKDVELRCDPISGHTALYWYRQSLGQGLEFLIYFQGNSAPDKSGLPSDRFSAERTGGSVSTLTIQRTQQEDSAVYLCASTLGPDTQYFGPGTRLTVL.